This TCR beta chain was profiled in a study of T cell repertoires in cytomegalovirus infection. A single record per CDR3 protein comes from TCRdb applying MiXCR to the reads. Of approximately 490,000 distinct CDR3 sequences in the sample, around 11% were seen once. The germline V and J ends were trimmed by 1 base and 2 bases, with 7 bases remaining between them. The germline gives CDR1 SGHRS, CDR2 YFSETQ. The CDR3 length is 15 residues. Only a few counts were recorded for this clonotype. The material sequenced was PBMCs. The chain recombines TRBV5-1 with TRBJ2-6; D is uncertain. The receptor's source is a human donor in good health (CMV status not recorded). Some clones in this sample may be carry-over from other donors' samples. CDR3 in amino acids: CASSLTATGANVLTF. The CDR3 bases are TGCGCCAGCAGCTTGACTGCGACTGGGGCCAACGTCCTGACTTTC. Full variable domain (rest looked up from reference TRBV5-1 and TRBJ2-6): KAGVTQTPRYLIKTRGQQVTLSCSPISGHRSVSWYQQTPGQGLQFLFEYFSETQRNKGNFPGRFSGRQFSNSRSEMNVSTLELGDSALYLCASSLTATGANVLTFGAGSRLTVL.